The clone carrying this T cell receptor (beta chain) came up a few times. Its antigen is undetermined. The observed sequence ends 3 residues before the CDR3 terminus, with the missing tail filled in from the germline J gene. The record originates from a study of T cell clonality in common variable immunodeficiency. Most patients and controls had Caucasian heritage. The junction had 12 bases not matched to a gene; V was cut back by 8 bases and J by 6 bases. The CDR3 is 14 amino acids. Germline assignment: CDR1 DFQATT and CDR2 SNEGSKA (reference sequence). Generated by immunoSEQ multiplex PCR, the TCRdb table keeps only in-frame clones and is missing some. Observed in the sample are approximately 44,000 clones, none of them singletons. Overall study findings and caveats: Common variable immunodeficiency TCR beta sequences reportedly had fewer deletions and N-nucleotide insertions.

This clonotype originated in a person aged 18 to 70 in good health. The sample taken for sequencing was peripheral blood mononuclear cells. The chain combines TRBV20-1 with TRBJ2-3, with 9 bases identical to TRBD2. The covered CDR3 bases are TGCAGTCCCCTCCCTAGCGGGACATCGGATACG. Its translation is CSPLPSGTSDT. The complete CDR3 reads CSPLPSGTSDTQYF.